This T cell receptor (beta chain) derives from a study of cytomegalovirus exposure and HLA in healthy donors. Study outcomes and limitations: The study designated 150 or so TCR beta chains cytomegalovirus-associated. HLA-A and HLA-B allele assignments for most subjects were reportedly predicted accurately using TCR beta sequences. Common viral pathogens seemed, in a later analysis, to connect with several of the most significant clusters.

Primers included in the PCR were 60 Vbeta and 13 Jbeta primers. Sequencing was performed with immunoSEQ multiplex PCR; in TCRdb, only in-frame clones are kept and a portion is missing. The profile shows approximately 130,000 clones, roughly 79% of them singletons. Points on this clone: Its antigen is undetermined. Relative to the germline gene, one junction end is altered; a read error may explain this.

The CDR3 contains 15 residues. Germline loops: CDR1 SSHAT, CDR2 FNYEAQ (reference sequence). Sequenced input: PBMCs. This receptor was taken from a young man in good health and CMV-seronegative. The rearrangement uses TRBV7-7 and TRBJ2-2; 8 positions agree with TRBD2. The CDR3 bases are TGTGCTAGCAGCTCAGCGGGAGCGGGCACCGGGGAGCTGTTTTTT. Protein sequence: CASSSAGAGTGELFF.